A selection of T cell receptor beta chains follows, all from one sample in a study of blood T cell repertoires in COVID-19. Some clones are missing from TCRdb's copy, which holds only in-frame ones; the method was immunoSEQ multiplex PCR. In the table there are a few hundred thousand clones, 80% to 90% of which are singletons. The specimen was PBMCs or T cells enriched from blood (not recorded which). These TCRs come from a man aged 25-45 years with acute COVID-19. The CDR3 runs from the conserved cysteine through the conserved F or W. The order of the fields is D gene, J gene, clone size, V gene, CDR3 protein, CDR3 DNA. The D gene is left open where the match is weak. Not all rows give a size; the values are once, few, many and, for expanded clones, a class.

TRBD1 | TRBJ1-4 | once | TRBV7-2 | CASSGRQGINEKLFF | TGTGCCAGCAGCGGACGACAGGGGATCAATGAAAAACTGTTTTTT
NA | TRBJ2-2 | NA | TRBV2 | CASSSSGGKGELFF | TGTGCCAGCAGTTCGAGCGGCGGGAAAGGGGAGCTGTTTTTT
NA | TRBJ1-4 | NA | TRBV2 | CASREMGSSEKLFF | TGTGCCAGCAGGGAAATGGGGTCTAGCGAAAAACTGTTTTTT
TRBD2 | TRBJ2-2 | NA | TRBV2 | CASNEARTSGGQGELFF | TGTGCCAGCAACGAAGCCAGGACTAGCGGGGGGCAGGGGGAGCTGTTTTTT
TRBD2 | TRBJ2-6 | once | TRBV19 | CASSTGGTSGANVLTF | TGTGCCAGTAGTACGGGGGGAACCTCTGGGGCCAACGTCCTGACTTTC
TRBD1 | TRBJ1-1 | NA | TRBV2 | CASSTGGKNTEAFF | TGTGCCAGCAGCACAGGGGGCAAGAACACTGAAGCTTTCTTT
NA | TRBJ2-3 | NA | TRBV5-1 | CASSLSSSTDTQYF | TGCGCCAGCAGCTTGTCGTCTAGCACAGATACGCAGTATTTT
TRBD1 | TRBJ1-1 | NA | TRBV5-1 | CASSGGQGWTEAFF | TGCGCCAGCAGCGGAGGACAGGGGTGGACTGAAGCTTTCTTT
TRBD2 | TRBJ2-3 | NA | TRBV7-7 | CASSEALAGANTQYF | TGTGCCAGCAGCGAGGCCCTAGCGGGGGCGAATACGCAGTATTTT
NA | TRBJ1-4 | NA | TRBV2 | CASSEQGEKLFF | TGTGCCAGCAGTGAACAGGGGGAAAAACTGTTTTTT
NA | TRBJ2-5 | once | TRBV7-8 | CASTPVREETQYF | TGTGCCAGCACCCCCGTGAGGGAAGAGACCCAGTACTTC
NA | TRBJ1-1 | NA | TRBV25-1 | CASNPGGALEAFF | TGTGCCAGCAACCCGGGGGGTGCCCTTGAAGCTTTCTTT
NA | TRBJ2-6 | NA | TRBV5-4 | CASSLGTGELFSGANVLTF | TGTGCCAGCAGCTTGGGTACGGGGGAACTTTTCTCTGGGGCCAACGTCCTGACTTTC
TRBD1 | TRBJ2-1 | NA | TRBV19 | CASSLTGQGAYNEQFF | TGTGCCAGTAGCCTAACGGGACAGGGAGCCTACAATGAGCAGTTCTTC
NA | TRBJ2-2 | NA | TRBV7-8 | CASRWTGTLTGELFF | TGTGCCAGCAGGTGGACTGGAACCCTAACCGGGGAGCTGTTTTTT
NA | TRBJ1-1 | NA | TRBV4-3 | CASRGRENTEAFF | TGCGCCAGCAGAGGCAGGGAGAACACTGAAGCTTTCTTT
TRBD2 | TRBJ2-2 | NA | TRBV11-3 | CASSSRLAGDTGELFF | TGTGCCAGCAGTTCGCGGCTAGCGGGAGACACCGGGGAGCTGTTTTTT
NA | TRBJ1-5 | NA | TRBV6-1 | CASSELGTQPQHF | TGTGCCAGCAGTGAGTTGGGCACACAGCCCCAGCATTTT
TRBD1 | TRBJ2-4 | NA | TRBV18 | CASSTSTGTGSPFIAKNIQYF | TGTGCCAGCTCAACGTCTACCGGGACAGGGTCACCCTTCATAGCCAAAAACATTCAGTACTTC
NA | TRBJ2-3 | NA | TRBV19 | CASTPWAGNTQYF | TGTGCCAGTACCCCGTGGGCGGGTAATACGCAGTATTTT
NA | TRBJ1-2 | once | TRBV3-1/TRBV3-2 | CASSQGQGNYGYTF | TGTGCCAGCAGCCAAGGGCAGGGGAACTATGGCTACACCTTC
NA | TRBJ1-2 | NA | TRBV19 | CASRKTVGYTF | TGTGCCAGTAGGAAAACAGTAGGCTACACCTTC
TRBD2 | TRBJ2-1 | NA | TRBV11-2 | CASSLRSGGADEQFF | TGTGCCAGCAGTCTGAGGAGCGGGGGGGCCGATGAGCAGTTCTTC
NA | TRBJ2-5 | once | TRBV5-6 | CASSLTDRVTGTQYF | TGTGCCAGCAGCCTTACTGACCGGGTTACGGGGACCCAGTACTTC
NA | TRBJ2-4 | once | TRBV6-5 | CASSYSSLAKNIQYF | TGTGCCAGCAGTTACTCGAGTCTAGCCAAAAACATTCAGTACTTC
NA | TRBJ1-1 | NA | TRBV5-1 | CASRPGAGPMNTEAFF | TGCGCCAGCAGGCCAGGGGCTGGACCCATGAACACTGAAGCTTTCTTT
NA | TRBJ2-5 | NA | TRBV24-1 | CATSAPGPGRSETQYF | TGTGCCACCAGTGCTCCGGGACCTGGGAGGTCAGAGACCCAGTACTTC
TRBD2 | TRBJ2-3 | NA | TRBV4-1 | CASSRSGGPPDTQYF | TGCGCCAGCAGCCGTAGCGGGGGGCCCCCAGATACGCAGTATTTT
NA | TRBJ2-5 | NA | TRBV24-1 | CATEFQETQYF | TGTGCCACCGAGTTCCAAGAGACCCAGTACTTC
TRBD1 | TRBJ1-5 | NA | TRBV27 | CASSSDRGGSNQPQHF | TGTGCCAGCAGTTCGGACAGGGGGGGGAGCAATCAGCCCCAGCATTTT
TRBD1 | TRBJ2-2 | NA | TRBV2 | CASSEAPWTGDRAGELFF | TGTGCCAGCAGTGAAGCCCCTTGGACAGGGGACAGGGCCGGGGAGCTGTTTTTT
NA | TRBJ1-5 | NA | TRBV5-6 | CASSYGTLAGAQHF | TGTGCCAGCAGCTACGGGACTCTTGCTGGGGCCCAGCATTTT
NA | TRBJ1-1 | NA | TRBV19 | CATRRKPGETNTEAFF | TGTGCCACCAGACGGAAGCCAGGGGAGACGAACACTGAAGCTTTCTTT
TRBD1 | TRBJ1-2 | NA | TRBV9 | CASSVSGTDYGYTF | TGTGCCAGCAGCGTATCTGGGACAGATTATGGCTACACCTTC
NA | TRBJ2-2 | NA | TRBV30 | CAWSDSSPGELFF | TGTGCCTGGAGTGATTCTTCTCCCGGGGAGCTGTTTTTT
TRBD1 | TRBJ1-6 | NA | TRBV7-2 | CASSFGTGTRSPLHF | TGTGCCAGCAGCTTCGGGACAGGGACACGATCACCCCTCCACTTT
TRBD1 | TRBJ1-2 | NA | TRBV6-5 | CASSYPGQGVHGYTF | TGTGCCAGCAGTTACCCGGGACAGGGGGTACATGGCTACACCTTC